Presented here are 24 T cell receptor beta chains from one specimen sequenced in a study of blood T cell repertoires in COVID-19. Here immunoSEQ multiplex PCR was the method, and the copy in TCRdb shows in-frame clones only, minus some. This sample has about 370,000 clones, with around 90% found just once. Sample: peripheral blood. Every receptor here comes from a woman aged 25 to 39 with COVID-19, enrolled during active disease.

This clone was detected only once. This sequence joins TRBV19 and TRBJ2-2; 7 positions agree with TRBD1. Trimming took 5 bases from V and 3 from J; bases not matched to a gene: 12. The CDR3 has 17 residues. CDR1 is LNHDA and CDR2 is SQIVND in the germline V gene (reference sequence). CDR3 nucleotides: TGTGCCAGTAGTGCCCACAGGGGCGAAATATACACCGGGGAGCTGTTTTTT. Its translation: CASSAHRGEIYTGELFF.

This clone was detected only once. The chain carries TRBV27 and TRBJ1-5; 8 bases map to TRBD1. V trimming: 6 bases; J trimming: 5 bases; junction bases outside the gene matches: 21. CDR1 is MNHEY, CDR2 SMNVEV, per germline (reference sequence). CDR3 size: 19 residues. CDR3 amino acids: CASSPWGGDRLFGDQPQHF. The CDR3 nucleotides read TGTGCCAGCAGCCCCTGGGGGGGGGACAGGCTCTTTGGGGATCAGCCCCAGCATTTT.

This clone was observed once. The CDR3 protein is CASSTGGSNQPQHF. The DNA for the CDR3 is TGTGCCAGCAGTACCGGGGGGTCCAATCAGCCCCAGCATTTT. The chain joins TRBV27 to TRBJ1-5, with D perhaps TRBD1 (5 bases). Trimming took off 5 bases at V and 3 bases at J, with 11 bases between the two ends. The germline CDR1 and CDR2 sequences are MNHEY and SMNVEV (reference sequence). The CDR3 length is 14 residues.

V gene TRBV25-1 combines with J gene TRBJ1-4; D is uncertain. This CDR3 is built from 13 residues. In germline, CDR1 is MGHDK, CDR2 SYGVNS. V lost 8 bases, J lost 4 bases, and 11 bases lay in between. The CDR3 coding sequence is TGTGCCAGCCAAGAACACAATAATGAAAAACTGTTTTTT. Protein product: CASQEHNNEKLFF.

This chain connects TRBV19 to TRBJ1-2; TRBD1 agrees at 7 bases. Germline V gives CDR1 LNHDA, CDR2 SQIVND (reference sequence). V lost 5 bases and J lost 9; bases outside the gene matches: 12. CDR3 length: 14 amino acids. The CDR3 here is CASSYPSDRVSYTF. CDR3 nucleotide sequence: TGTGCCAGTAGTTACCCCTCCGACAGGGTGAGCTACACCTTC.

The chain links TRBV11-3 to TRBJ2-5; no reliable D call. The CDR3 has 14 amino acids. Germline values: CDR1 SGHNT, CDR2 YENEEA. V lost 5 bases to trimming and J lost 5 bases, with 15 bases between them. The CDR3 protein is CASSPGPTSETQYF. The CDR3 nucleotides read TGTGCCAGCAGCCCGGGTCCCACCTCGGAGACCCAGTACTTC.

The rearrangement joins TRBV6-5 to TRBJ1-5; 10 bases match TRBD1. The CDR3 consists of 15 residues. V shed 5 bases and J 6 bases; nucleotides not matched to a gene: 7. CDR1 and CDR2 (germline): MNHEY, SVGAGI. Here the CDR3 reads CASSLRTGGSQPQHF. CDR3 nucleotide sequence: TGTGCCAGCAGTCTTCGGACAGGGGGTTCTCAGCCCCAGCATTTT.

As concerns this clone: The CDR3 end shows no conserved phenylalanine or tryptophan, and so a read error is likely. It is unclear where the CDR3 begins or ends on the DNA, so no DNA is shown, and the CDR3 is as TCRdb lists it. V and J are TRBV12-5 and TRBJ1-1; TRBD1, the table's D call, lacks a check against the DNA. The CDR3 length equals 11 residues, ends included. In germline, CDR1 is LGHNT, CDR2 FRNRAP. The chain's CDR3 is CASGLVYTALV.

CDR3 loop: CASRLEDTEAFF. Here the CDR3 DNA reads TGTGCCAGCAGATTAGAGGACACTGAAGCTTTCTTT. The rearrangement joins TRBV28 to TRBJ1-1; no reliable D call. Germline V gene lookup returns CDR1 MDHEN and CDR2 SYDVKM. The CDR3 runs 12 residues. V lost 6 bases and J lost 3, with 8 bases in between.

The chain employs TRBV7-9 and TRBJ2-5, with TRBD2 matching 7 bases. Germline-derived CDR1 and CDR2 are SEHNR and FQNEAQ (reference sequence). The V gene end was trimmed by 7 bases and the J gene end by 4 bases; junction bases not matched to a gene: 9. There are 14 residues in the CDR3. CDR3 amino acids: CASKIGRAGETQYF. The CDR3 nucleotides read TGTGCCAGCAAGATTGGGAGGGCAGGAGAGACCCAGTACTTC.

The chain joins TRBV12-1 to TRBJ1-2. TRBV12-1 is designated a pseudogene. The CDR3 spans 12 residues. Here the CDR3 reads CASSFVGYGYTF. CDR3 nucleotides: TGTGCCAGCAGCTTTGTCGGGTATGGCTACACCTTC.

This chain connects TRBV24-1 to TRBJ2-5, with a tentative D call TRBD2 (5 bases). Trimming removed 6 bases at V and 6 bases at J, with 13 bases between. Germline V lookup: CDR1 KGHDR, CDR2 SFDVKD. This CDR3 is built from 13 residues. The CDR3 nucleotides are TGTGCCACCAGTTTCGGGGATGGAAAGACCCAGTACTTC. Encoded protein: CATSFGDGKTQYF.

The sample holds a few counts of this clone. This sequence joins TRBV7-9 and TRBJ2-2; D gene unclear. Deletions cut 5 bases from V and 8 bases from J, with 9 bases between. The CDR3 length is 12 residues. The germline gives CDR1 SEHNR, CDR2 FQNEAQ (reference sequence). The CDR3 region has the DNA TGTGCCAGCAGCCTCCCGAGGGGGGAGCTGTTTTTT. It yields the protein CASSLPRGELFF.

CDR3 nucleotides: TGTGCCAGCAGCTTAACGAGGAGTTCGGACACCGGGGAGCTGTTTTTT. This sequence encodes CASSLTRSSDTGELFF. The chain joins TRBV7-8 to TRBJ2-2, with no clear D. CDR3 length: 16 amino acids. V was pared by 2 bases and J by 3 bases, with 13 bases between. The germline CDR1 and CDR2 sequences are SGHVS and FQNEAQ.

The rearrangement joins TRBV6-5 to TRBJ1-4; D call uncertain. Trimming removed 7 bases from V and 7 bases from J, with 16 bases in between. The CDR3 runs 14 residues. Germline V CDR1 and CDR2: MNHEY, SVGAGI. For the CDR3, the DNA is TGTGCCAGCAACGACATATCTCGGGGTGAAAAACTGTTTTTT. The encoded protein is CASNDISRGEKLFF.

The chain links TRBV11-2 to TRBJ2-7; TRBD2 matches 13 bases. This CDR3 comprises 15 residues. Per the germline V gene, CDR1 is SGHAT and CDR2 is FQNNGV. The trim removed 4 bases at V and 3 bases at J, leaving 3 bases unmatched. The CDR3 region has the DNA TGTGCCAGCAGCTCCGGGACTAGCGGGATCTACGAGCAGTACGTC. Encoded protein: CASSSGTSGIYEQYV.

This clone showed up just a few times. The chain combines TRBV5-1 with TRBJ2-3; 7 nucleotides align to TRBD2. Unmatched junction bases numbered 7, after V lost 1 base and J lost 5 bases. Germline V CDR1 and CDR2: SGHRS, YFSETQ. CDR3 length: 15 residues. The CDR3 loop is CASSLQGGPGDTQYF. The CDR3, as DNA: TGCGCCAGCAGCTTGCAGGGAGGGCCGGGAGATACGCAGTATTTT.

Here the CDR3 reads CATSLRGQGISYTF. In DNA, the CDR3 is TGTGCCACAAGCCTTCGGGGACAGGGGATTAGCTACACCTTC. This chain connects TRBV15 to TRBJ1-2; 10 nucleotides align to TRBD1. This CDR3 spans 14 amino acids. With 9 bases clipped from V and 9 bases from J, the junction kept 13 bases outside the gene matches. Germline lookup yields CDR1 LNHNV and CDR2 YYDKDF (reference sequence).

The chain is built from TRBV6-1 and TRBJ2-3; TRBD2 aligns across 9 bases. The CDR3 spans 16 residues. Germline loops: CDR1 MNHNS, CDR2 SASEGT. V was clipped by 4 bases and J by 2 bases; unmatched bases: 7. The CDR3 loop is CASSGPSGTPTDTQYF. In DNA form, the CDR3 reads TGTGCCAGCAGTGGGCCTAGCGGGACCCCCACAGATACGCAGTATTTT.

V usage is TRBV10-3 and J usage is TRBJ2-5; D might be TRBD1 (6 bases). This CDR3 is 14 amino acids long. CDR1 and CDR2 from the germline V gene are ENHRY and SYGVKD. Trimming removed 10 bases at V and 3 bases at J, with 18 bases between. CDR3 in amino acids: CATTRQGREETQYF. The CDR3 bases are TGTGCCACGACACGTCAGGGGCGGGAAGAGACCCAGTACTTC.

V gene TRBV28 combines with J gene TRBJ1-2; D is possibly TRBD1 (6 bases). Per germline, CDR1 MDHEN and CDR2 SYDVKM. The CDR3 extends over 16 amino acids. V lost 3 bases and J lost 8, with 22 bases in between. Here the CDR3 reads CASSFGADSPYGGYTF. The CDR3 DNA reads as TGTGCCAGCAGTTTCGGCGCGGACAGTCCCTACGGGGGCTACACCTTC.

This clone was counted once. The chain employs TRBV28 and TRBJ1-3, with D perhaps matching TRBD1 (6 bases). V was shortened by 5 bases and J by 3 bases, with 14 bases between the two germline ends. The CDR3 totals 15 residues. CDR1 is MDHEN, CDR2 SYDVKM, per germline. The CDR3 nucleotides are TGTGCCAGCAGTAGACCGACAGGAGGTGGAAACACCATATATTTT. Its protein is CASSRPTGGGNTIYF.

The chain is built from TRBV5-5 and TRBJ2-5, with no clear D. This CDR3 has 13 amino acids. Trimming cost V 1 base and J 1 base, with 5 bases left between them. CDR1 is SGHKS and CDR2 is YYEKEE in the germline V gene (reference sequence). The DNA of the CDR3 is TGTGCCAGCAGCTTGCGGAGCCAAGAGACCCAGTACTTC. It specifies CASSLRSQETQYF.

The rearrangement links TRBV18 to TRBJ2-1; D perhaps matches TRBD2 (5 bases). Trimming pared 3 bases from V and 7 bases from J, leaving 13 bases between. Per the germline V gene, CDR1 is KGHSH and CDR2 is LQKENI. CDR3 length: 14 amino acids. The CDR3 region has the DNA TGTGCCAGCTCACCGGTACAAACGGGGAATGAGCAGTTCTTC. Its translation: CASSPVQTGNEQFF. The full variable domain, rest sourced from reference TRBV18 and TRBJ2-1, is NAGVMQNPRHLVRRRGQEARLRCSPMKGHSHVYWYRQLPEEGLKFMVYLQKENIIDESGMPKERFSAEFPKEGPSILRIQQVVRGDSAAYFCASSPVQTGNEQFFGPGTRLTVL.